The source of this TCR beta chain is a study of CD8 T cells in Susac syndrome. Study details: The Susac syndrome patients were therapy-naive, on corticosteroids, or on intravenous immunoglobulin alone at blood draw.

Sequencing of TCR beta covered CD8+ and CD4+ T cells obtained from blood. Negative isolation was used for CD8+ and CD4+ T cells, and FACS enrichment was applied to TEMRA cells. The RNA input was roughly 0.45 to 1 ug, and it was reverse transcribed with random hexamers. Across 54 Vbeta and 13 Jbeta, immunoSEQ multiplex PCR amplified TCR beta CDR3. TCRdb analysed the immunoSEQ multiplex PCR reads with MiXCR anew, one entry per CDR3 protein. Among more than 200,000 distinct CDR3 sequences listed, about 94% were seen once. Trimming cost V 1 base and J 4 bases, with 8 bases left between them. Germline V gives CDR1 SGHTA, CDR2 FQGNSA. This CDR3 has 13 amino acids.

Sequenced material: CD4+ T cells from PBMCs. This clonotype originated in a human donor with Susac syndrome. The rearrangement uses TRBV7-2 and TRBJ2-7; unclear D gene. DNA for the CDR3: TGTGCCAGCAGCTTAGGATTCGCGTACGAGCAGTACTTC. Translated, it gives CASSLGFAYEQYF.